This T cell receptor beta chain was identified in a study of T cells after yellow fever vaccination. Study-wide findings and caveats: Detected again after the booster were most primary-vaccination clones, at about 96% CD4 and 88% CD8.

Germline V gene data show CDR1 as SGHVS and CDR2 as FNYEAQ. With 1 base removed from V and 1 base from J, the gap between germline ends came to 7 bases. The CDR3 spans 14 residues. TCRdb re-called the 5' RACE reads with MiXCR, one entry per CDR3 protein. This table has 250,000 or so distinct CDR3 sequences, roughly 3.5% appearing once. The table lists this clonotype with many counts. The antigen is undetermined. The source of this sequence is a man between 18 and 29 years old who received the YFV17D yellow fever vaccine. The gene calls are TRBV7-6 and TRBJ1-1; D is unclear. Sequencing used PBMCs, obtained 15 days after the yellow fever booster vaccination. The CDR3 spells CASSLGAENTEAFF. In DNA form, the CDR3 reads TGTGCCAGCAGCTTAGGGGCAGAGAACACTGAAGCTTTCTTT. The full variable domain, with the rest looked up from reference TRBV7-6 and TRBJ1-1, is GAGVSQSPRYKVTKRGQDVALRCDPISGHVSLYWYRQALGQGPEFLTYFNYEAQQDKSGLPNDRFSAERPEGSISTLTIQRTEQRDSAMYRCASSLGAENTEAFFGQGTRLTVV.